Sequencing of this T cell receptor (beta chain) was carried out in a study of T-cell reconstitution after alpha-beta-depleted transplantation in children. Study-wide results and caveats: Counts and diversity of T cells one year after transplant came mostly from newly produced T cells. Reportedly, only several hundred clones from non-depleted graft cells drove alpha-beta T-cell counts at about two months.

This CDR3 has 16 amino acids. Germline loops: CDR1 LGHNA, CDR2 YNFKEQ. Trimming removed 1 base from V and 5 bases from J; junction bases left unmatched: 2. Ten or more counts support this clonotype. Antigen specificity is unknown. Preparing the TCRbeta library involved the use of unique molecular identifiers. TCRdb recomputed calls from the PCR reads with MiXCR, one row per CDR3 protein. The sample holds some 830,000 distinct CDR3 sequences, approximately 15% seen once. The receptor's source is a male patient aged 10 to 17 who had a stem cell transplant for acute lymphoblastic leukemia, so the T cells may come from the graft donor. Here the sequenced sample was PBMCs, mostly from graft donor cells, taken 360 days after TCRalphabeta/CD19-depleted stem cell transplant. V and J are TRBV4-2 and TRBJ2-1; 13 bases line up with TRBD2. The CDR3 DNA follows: TGTGCCAGCAGCCAAGTGGGGACTAGCGGGAACAATGAGCAGTTCTTC. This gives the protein CASSQVGTSGNNEQFF.